The 4 T cell receptor beta chains in this list originate from one sample, sequenced in a study of Ad26.COV2.S vaccination and SARS-CoV-2 variants. Sequencing used immunoSEQ multiplex PCR; TCRdb keeps in-frame clones, though not all of them. The sample records more than 400,000 clones, about nine tenths being singletons. The sample's treatment: about 20 received Ad26.COV2.S at low or high dose, single or two shots; several received placebo; per-sample allocation not given. Vaccine and placebo recipients were sampled on day 63 after the first injection. The sample in question was peripheral blood, obtained in a trial of Ad26.COV2.S vaccine versus placebo. Receptor source: a person between 18 and 59 years old who received the Ad26.COV2.S COVID-19 vaccine or a placebo.

The rearrangement joins TRBV5-8 to TRBJ2-7; 7 bases match TRBD2. Germline CDR1 reads SGHTS; CDR2 reads YDEGEE. J gave up 6 bases and V 4 bases, and 13 bases lay outside the gene matches. The CDR3 spans 15 residues. CDR3 DNA sequence: TGTGCCAGCAGCGACCGGGGAGGGTTGATGGGCGAGCAGTACTTC. Translating it yields CASSDRGGLMGEQYF.

This clone turned up a few times. The V gene is TRBV11-2, the J gene TRBJ2-2; D is unclear. The CDR3 runs to 16 residues. V lost 1 base to trimming and J lost 5 bases, with 14 bases between them. Germline CDR1 reads SGHAT; CDR2 reads FQNNGV. DNA of the CDR3: TGTGCCAGCAGCTTAGGTGGTAGAAGGTATACCGGGGAGCTGTTTTTT. This encodes CASSLGGRRYTGELFF.

The chain is built from TRBV28 and TRBJ1-3; D remains ambiguous. Germline V CDR1 and CDR2: MDHEN, SYDVKM. CDR3 length: 15 residues. V was trimmed by 6 bases and J by 1 base, leaving 13 bases between them. The CDR3 protein is CASSSGVFSGNTIYF. The CDR3, as DNA: TGTGCCAGCAGCTCCGGGGTGTTTTCTGGAAACACCATATATTTT.

The rearrangement joins TRBV6-5 to TRBJ1-5, with a tentative D call TRBD1 (6 bases). CDR3 length equals 13 residues. Germline lookup yields CDR1 MNHEY and CDR2 SVGAGI. Trimming pared 6 bases from V and 3 bases from J, leaving 9 bases between. The CDR3, as DNA: TGTGCCAGCAGGAGGGGGTACAATCAGCCCCAGCATTTT. It codes for CASRRGYNQPQHF.